Below are 23 T cell receptor beta chains sequenced from a single sample in a study of shared clonotypes between healthy human individuals. The method was immunoSEQ multiplex PCR; TCRdb's version includes in-frame clones alone and lacks a portion of them. The table includes roughly 1,000,000 clones, about 84% detected once. The material sequenced was memory CD4+ T cells from PBMCs. Regarding subset: CD45RA-negative fraction. The receptors stem from a young man in good health. Some clones in this sample may be carry-over from other donors' samples.

The rearrangement uses TRBV5-1 and TRBJ2-7; the D call may be TRBD1 or TRBD2 (5 bases each). Germline assignment: CDR1 SGHRS and CDR2 YFSETQ. Trimming removed 0 bases from V and 4 bases from J, with 11 bases in between. There are 14 residues in the CDR3. The CDR3 sequence is CASSLEGSGYEQYF. The CDR3 region has the DNA TGCGCCAGCAGCTTGGAGGGGTCGGGGTACGAGCAGTACTTC.

The genes are TRBV2 and TRBJ1-5; D unclear. V dropped 3 bases and J dropped 0 bases, with 6 bases sitting between them. The CDR3 spans 14 residues. Germline loops: CDR1 SNHLY, CDR2 FYNNEI. CDR3 DNA sequence: TGTGCCAGCAGTGAGTCAGTTAGCAATCAGCCCCAGCATTTT. Its protein is CASSESVSNQPQHF.

The chain couples TRBV28 to TRBJ1-5; possible D gene TRBD1, 5 bases. V lost 7 bases, J lost 7 bases, and 14 bases lay in between. This CDR3 is built from 13 residues. CDR1 is MDHEN and CDR2 is SYDVKM in the germline V gene. This CDR3 is CASIRGGDQPQHF. The CDR3 nucleotides read TGTGCCAGCATCCGAGGAGGGGACCAGCCCCAGCATTTT.

The genes are TRBV4-2 and TRBJ2-1; D is possibly TRBD2 (6 bases). Trimming cost V 4 bases and J 3 bases, with 13 bases left between them. CDR1 and CDR2 from the germline V gene are LGHNA and YNFKEQ. CDR3 length equals 15 residues. CDR3 sequence (DNA): TGTGCCAGCAGCCTCGCCGGGACTGACTACAATGAGCAGTTCTTC. Residues: CASSLAGTDYNEQFF.

The chain uses TRBV2 and TRBJ1-2; 8 bases are a match to TRBD1. Trimming removed 3 bases from V and 2 bases from J; junction bases left unmatched: 8. Germline lookup yields CDR1 SNHLY and CDR2 FYNNEI. CDR3 length: 16 amino acids. CDR3 protein: CASSEVDRVGNYGYTF. The DNA of the CDR3 is TGTGCCAGCAGTGAGGTGGACAGGGTCGGGAACTATGGCTACACCTTC. Full variable domain (outside the CDR3, taken from reference TRBV2 and TRBJ1-2): EPEVTQTPSHQVTQMGQEVILRCVPISNHLYFYWYRQILGQKVEFLVSFYNNEISEKSEIFDDQFSVERPDGSNFTLKIRSTKLEDSAMYFCASSEVDRVGNYGYTFGSGTRLTVV.

This chain links TRBV5-1 with TRBJ1-2; D not resolved. The CDR3 covers 15 residues. With 0 bases removed from V and 9 bases from J, the gap between germline ends came to 18 bases. Looked up from germline, CDR1 is SGHRS and CDR2 is YFSETQ. The CDR3 protein is CASSLGTQGVRSYTF. CDR3 nucleotides: TGCGCCAGCAGCTTGGGGACCCAAGGTGTAAGGAGCTACACCTTC.

The chain employs TRBV7-8 and TRBJ2-1, with 9 bases aligning to TRBD2. This CDR3 is 15 amino acids long. Germline V gene lookup returns CDR1 SGHVS and CDR2 FQNEAQ. Germline trimming cut 5 bases from V and 8 bases from J; bases unmatched to any gene: 10. In nucleotides, the CDR3 is TGTGCCAGCAGCCCCCGCCGCGGGAGGGGCGATGAGCAGTTCTTC. Encoded protein: CASSPRRGRGDEQFF.

This clone was seen only a few times. This sequence joins TRBV7-2 and TRBJ2-1; D may match TRBD1 or TRBD2 (5 bases each). Germline values: CDR1 SGHTA, CDR2 FQGNSA. Trimming stripped 6 bases from V and 7 bases from J, with 13 bases between. The CDR3 runs to 13 residues. The CDR3 here is CASRGVGVNEQFF. The CDR3 DNA sequence: TGTGCCAGCAGGGGCGTGGGGGTGAATGAGCAGTTCTTC.

A single count supports this clone. This sequence joins TRBV5-6 and TRBJ2-2; D not resolved. The germline V gene has CDR1 SGHDT and CDR2 YYEEEE. V lost 2 bases to trimming and J lost 4 bases, with 12 bases between them. The CDR3 contains 15 residues. CDR3 DNA sequence: TGTGCCAGCAGCTTTTTGGGAATGGTCACCGGGGAGCTGTTTTTT. It yields the protein CASSFLGMVTGELFF.

V usage is TRBV2 and J usage is TRBJ2-2, with D tentatively TRBD1 or TRBD2 (6 bases each). The V gene lost 7 bases and the J gene lost 4 bases, with 19 bases spanning the gap. The CDR3 is made up of 16 amino acids. CDR1 and CDR2 from the germline V gene are SNHLY and FYNNEI. CDR3 in DNA: TGTGCCAGCAACAGGGACGGGAGTGGGAGCACCGGGGAGCTGTTTTTT. Translated: CASNRDGSGSTGELFF.

V usage is TRBV4-1 and J usage is TRBJ1-2, with a tentative D call TRBD1 (5 bases). Trimming stripped 1 base from V and 8 bases from J, with 17 bases between. CDR1 is MGHRA and CDR2 is YSYEKL in the germline V gene. The CDR3 is 15 amino acids. The DNA of the CDR3 is TGCGCCAGCAGCCAAGCTGACTCCGACAGTCCCGGCTACACCTTC. This encodes CASSQADSDSPGYTF.

This clone is a singleton in its sample. Other DNA sequences within the sample encode an identical CDR3. The gene calls are TRBV28 and TRBJ2-2; D gene ambiguous. This CDR3 has 13 residues. The V gene lost 8 bases and the J gene lost 0 bases, with 7 bases spanning the gap. The germline V gene has CDR1 MDHEN and CDR2 SYDVKM. The CDR3 is CASLRANTGELFF. CDR3 DNA sequence: TGTGCCAGCCTAAGGGCGAACACCGGGGAGCTGTTTTTT.

This rearrangement joins TRBV27 to TRBJ2-7; D remains unclear. This CDR3 has 16 residues. CDR1 is MNHEY, CDR2 SMNVEV, per germline (reference sequence). V was cut by 4 bases and J by 3 bases, with 19 bases left in between. The CDR3 DNA follows: TGTGCCAGCAGTTCCCCCTTTGGGCAGAGCATCTACGAGCAGTACTTC. This translates into CASSSPFGQSIYEQYF.

This chain joins TRBV2 and TRBJ2-6; unclear D gene. CDR1 SNHLY and CDR2 FYNNEI come from the germline V gene. The ends were cut back, 9 bases at V and 2 bases at J, with 20 bases in the middle. This CDR3 has 17 amino acids. The CDR3 loop is CASAWQILVTGANVLTF. The CDR3 DNA reads TGTGCCAGTGCGTGGCAAATCTTAGTCACTGGGGCCAACGTCCTGACTTTC.

This chain joins TRBV28 and TRBJ1-5; D call uncertain. The CDR3 sequence is 15 residues long. From germline, CDR1 is MDHEN and CDR2 SYDVKM. V was clipped by 8 bases and J by 2 bases, with 16 bases between them. CDR3 protein: CASWGGSERNQPQHF. The CDR3 nucleotides read TGTGCCAGCTGGGGAGGGTCCGAACGCAATCAGCCCCAGCATTTT.

The rearrangement uses TRBV6-6 and TRBJ1-2, with 9 nucleotides matching TRBD1. V was clipped by 6 bases and J by 5 bases; unmatched bases: 13. CDR1 and CDR2 from the germline V gene are MNHNY and SVGAGI (reference sequence). The CDR3 has 16 amino acids. Here the CDR3 DNA reads TGTGCCAGCAGGCCGGGACAGGGATCTTTAGGGTATGGCTACACCTTC. It codes for CASRPGQGSLGYGYTF.

The CDR3 DNA follows: TGTGCCAGCAGTTTATTTCCGGGCTACCAAGAGACCCAGTACTTC. Translating gives CASSLFPGYQETQYF. The V call is TRBV28, the J call TRBJ2-5; unclear D gene. V lost 1 base, J lost 0 bases, and 9 bases lay in between. The CDR3 is 15 amino acids. Germline V gives CDR1 MDHEN, CDR2 SYDVKM.

The chain has TRBV5-5 and TRBJ1-1, with unresolved D. Germline V lookup: CDR1 SGHKS, CDR2 YYEKEE (reference sequence). The length of the CDR3 is 14 residues. Trimming took 0 bases from V and 3 from J, leaving 9 bases between them. This CDR3 reads CASSLEYSDTEAFF. The CDR3 bases are TGTGCCAGCAGCTTGGAGTATTCCGACACTGAAGCTTTCTTT.

This rearrangement joins TRBV5-1 to TRBJ1-1, with unresolved D. This CDR3 has 13 amino acids. Trimming stripped 4 bases from V and 4 bases from J, with 11 bases between. Germline lookup yields CDR1 SGHRS and CDR2 YFSETQ. The CDR3 coding sequence is TGCGCCAGCAGCAATACAGTGGGCACTGAAGCTTTCTTT. Translated: CASSNTVGTEAFF.

The chain recombines TRBV30 with TRBJ1-2, with 7 bases lining up with TRBD1. Germline CDR1 is GTSNPN and CDR2 is SVGIG (reference sequence). The CDR3 covers 13 residues. With V trimmed by 3 bases and J by 4 bases, 5 bases remained unmatched. The CDR3 spells CAWSTGQSYGYTF. CDR3 DNA: TGTGCCTGGAGCACGGGACAGTCCTATGGCTACACCTTC.

J is TRBJ2-1 and V is TRBV19; D may correspond to TRBD1 or TRBD2 (5 bases each). The CDR3 runs 14 residues. Germline V lookup: CDR1 LNHDA, CDR2 SQIVND (reference sequence). V was cut by 4 bases and J by 0 bases, with 7 bases left in between. The CDR3 DNA sequence: TGTGCCAGTAGTAGGGGGAACTCCTACAATGAGCAGTTCTTC. The encoded protein is CASSRGNSYNEQFF.

The gene calls are TRBV28 and TRBJ1-4; 9 nucleotides align to TRBD1. Germline V gene data show CDR1 as MDHEN and CDR2 as SYDVKM. This CDR3 has 16 residues. Trimming removed 6 bases from V and 1 base from J; junction bases left unmatched: 6. CDR3 bases: TGTGCCAGCAGGTCCGGGACAGGGAGAACTAATGAAAAACTGTTTTTT. Amino acids: CASRSGTGRTNEKLFF.

The genes are TRBV28 and TRBJ1-5; unclear D gene. There are 13 residues in the CDR3. V lost 7 bases to trimming and J lost 3 bases, with 10 bases between them. Germline-derived CDR1 and CDR2 are MDHEN and SYDVKM. The CDR3 here is CASTVRHNQPQHF. In nucleotides, the CDR3 is TGTGCCAGCACCGTGCGGCACAATCAGCCCCAGCATTTT.